This is a list of T cell receptor beta chains from one sample in a study of control samples from healthy donors and cancer patients. TCRdb keeps only in-frame clones here, not all; method: immunoSEQ multiplex PCR. In the table there are some 140,000 clones, about 88% of which are singletons. Source material: blood. Receptors originate from a woman younger than 45 in good health. The CDR3 runs from the conserved cysteine through the conserved F or W. A D gene is named only where the DNA matches it firmly. Clone size is not always given. Where it is, it says once, few, many or a class for expanded clones.

J	size	D	V	CDR3	DNA
TRBJ2-7	-	-	TRBV9	CASSVSGESYYEQYF	TGTGCCAGCAGCGTATCGGGGGAATCTTATTACGAGCAGTACTTC
TRBJ2-2	-	TRBD2	TRBV5-6	CASSYRLAGDTGELFF	TGTGCCAGCAGCTACAGACTAGCGGGAGACACCGGGGAGCTGTTTTTT
TRBJ1-2	-	-	TRBV5-1	CASSPDRGGYGYTF	TGCGCCAGCAGCCCCGACCGTGGGGGATATGGCTACACCTTC
TRBJ1-2	-	-	TRBV28	CASSLPRVSYGYTF	TGTGCCAGCAGTTTACCTCGAGTGAGCTATGGCTACACCTTC
TRBJ1-1	-	-	TRBV18	CASSPGADTEAFF	TGTGCCAGCTCCCCCGGGGCCGACACTGAAGCTTTCTTT
TRBJ2-5	-	-	TRBV2	CASSSPPTQETQYF	TGTGCCAGCAGCTCCCCGCCGACCCAAGAGACCCAGTACTTC
TRBJ2-5	-	-	TRBV7-2	CASSPSLTERETQYF	TGTGCCAGCAGCCCCTCCCTAACCGAGCGAGAGACCCAGTACTTC
TRBJ2-1	-	-	TRBV14	CASSQVDAWNEQFF	TGTGCCAGCAGCCAAGTCGACGCCTGGAACGAGCAGTTCTTC
TRBJ1-5	-	-	TRBV12-3/TRBV12-4	CASSLEWDQPQHF	TGTGCCAGCAGTTTAGAGTGGGACCAGCCCCAGCATTTT
TRBJ2-1	once	-	TRBV11-2	CASSLRIADSYNEQFF	TGTGCCAGCAGCTTGAGAATAGCGGACTCCTACAATGAGCAGTTCTTC
TRBJ2-5	-	-	TRBV10-3	CAISGGRGYSETQYF	TGTGCCATCAGTGGCGGTAGGGGGTATTCAGAGACCCAGTACTTC
TRBJ1-2	-	TRBD1	TRBV27	CASSLGKTGYGYTF	TGTGCCAGCAGTTTAGGGAAGACAGGGTATGGCTACACCTTC
TRBJ2-3	-	TRBD1	TRBV7-9	CASSLTGESDTQYF	TGTGCCAGCAGCTTAACAGGGGAATCAGATACGCAGTATTTT
TRBJ2-7	once	-	TRBV19	CASSIGGGPGGGAYEQYF	TGTGCCAGTAGTATTGGGGGGGGGCCCGGAGGTGGAGCCTACGAGCAGTACTTC
TRBJ2-7	once	-	TRBV4-2	CASSQGIAGRASEQYF	TGTGCCAGCAGCCAAGGCATTGCGGGACGGGCGTCGGAGCAGTACTTC
TRBJ2-5	-	-	TRBV24-1	CATSQPQAGVETQYF	TGTGCCACCAGCCAACCCCAGGCAGGGGTAGAGACCCAGTACTTC
TRBJ2-3	-	TRBD2	TRBV3-1/TRBV3-2	CASSQGLASTDTQYF	TGTGCCAGCAGCCAAGGACTAGCGAGCACAGATACGCAGTATTTT
TRBJ2-7	-	-	TRBV20-1	CSAAQGYEQYF	TGCAGTGCAGCGCAGGGCTACGAGCAGTACTTC
TRBJ2-7	-	-	TRBV30	CAWSSSPYEQYF	TGTGCCTGGAGCTCCTCTCCCTACGAGCAGTACTTC
TRBJ2-7	-	TRBD2	TRBV2	CASSTPTSASYEQYF	TGTGCCAGCAGTACACCGACTAGCGCCTCCTACGAGCAGTACTTC
TRBJ1-5	-	-	TRBV19	CASSKGGRIEPQHF	TGTGCCAGTAGTAAGGGGGGCAGGATAGAGCCCCAGCATTTT
TRBJ2-2	-	-	TRBV5-4	CASSLDSSRELFF	TGTGCCAGCAGCTTGGACTCGTCACGGGAGCTGTTTTTT
TRBJ2-6	-	-	TRBV7-2	CASSWGRGANVLTF	TGTGCCAGCAGCTGGGGGCGGGGGGCCAACGTCCTGACTTTC
TRBJ2-1	few	-	TRBV5-4	CASSRAESNEQFF	TGTGCCAGCAGCCGAGCGGAGAGCAATGAGCAGTTCTTC
TRBJ1-5	-	TRBD1	TRBV10-1	CASSTGDQPQHF	TGCGCCAGCAGTACAGGGGATCAGCCCCAGCATTTT
TRBJ1-1	-	-	TRBV27	CASSLWGGGTEAFF	TGTGCCAGCAGTTTATGGGGAGGGGGCACTGAAGCTTTCTTT
TRBJ1-2	-	-	TRBV7-2	CASSLQSEGYTF	TGTGCCAGCAGCTTACAATCAGAAGGCTACACCTTC
TRBJ2-7	once	TRBD2	TRBV7-8	CASSLLSGAYEQYF	TGTGCCAGCAGCTTATTAAGCGGGGCCTACGAGCAGTACTTC